Listed here are 2 T cell receptor beta chains from one sample, sequenced in a study of cytomegalovirus exposure and HLA in healthy donors. This table comes from immunoSEQ multiplex PCR, and its TCRdb copy is limited to in-frame clones, with some not included. The sample contains a few hundred thousand clones, roughly 88% of which appear only once. Sequencing used PBMCs. These receptors originate from a woman in her thirties in good health and CMV-seronegative.

The V call is TRBV7-8, the J call TRBJ2-7; D not resolved. The CDR3 is 14 amino acids. V shed 1 base and J shed 3 bases, with 10 bases lying between them. Germline V CDR1 and CDR2: SGHVS, FQNEAQ. CDR3 amino acids: CASSLDIPNYEQYF. The CDR3 coding sequence is TGTGCCAGCAGCTTAGACATCCCTAACTACGAGCAGTACTTC.

The genes are TRBV7-6 and TRBJ2-2; maybe TRBD2 (5 bases). Trimming removed 2 bases from V and 3 bases from J, with 10 bases in between. The CDR3 covers 15 residues. Per germline, CDR1 SGHVS and CDR2 FNYEAQ. CDR3 nucleotide sequence: TGTGCCAGCAGCTTATGGTCCGGGGACACCGGGGAGCTGTTTTTT. It codes for CASSLWSGDTGELFF. The full variable domain, its missing parts supplied by reference TRBV7-6 and TRBJ2-2, is GAGVSQSPRYKVTKRGQDVALRCDPISGHVSLYWYRQALGQGPEFLTYFNYEAQQDKSGLPNDRFSAERPEGSISTLTIQRTEQRDSAMYRCASSLWSGDTGELFFGEGSRLTVL.